Listed below are T cell receptor beta chains from one sample, sequenced in a study of Ad26.COV2.S vaccination and SARS-CoV-2 variants. The method was immunoSEQ multiplex PCR; TCRdb's version includes in-frame clones alone and lacks a portion of them. The sample holds over 400,000 clones; nearly 90% are singletons and the top ten take roughly 2.5%. The sequences come from peripheral blood, collected in a trial of Ad26.COV2.S vaccine versus placebo. The source of these receptors is a person between 18 and 60 years old who received the Ad26.COV2.S COVID-19 vaccine or a placebo. Each CDR3 is given with its conserved first and last residue. Each record gives: J gene, clone size, V gene, D gene, CDR3 protein, CDR3 DNA. The D gene is left open where the match is weak. Size tells how often a clone was seen (once, few, many) or the class of an expanded clone, and some rows leave it out.

TRBJ2-6	-	TRBV5-1	-	CASSLEGSLMRGANVLTF	TGCGCCAGCAGCTTGGAGGGGTCCCTTATGCGAGGGGCCAACGTCCTGACTTTC
TRBJ1-1	-	TRBV5-4	-	CASSFWGRLNTEAFF	TGTGCCAGCAGCTTTTGGGGCCGGTTGAACACTGAAGCTTTCTTT
TRBJ1-6	-	TRBV2	-	CAIRRVGNSPLHF	TGTGCCATCCGTCGGGTCGGGAATTCACCCCTCCACTTT
TRBJ1-4	-	TRBV19	-	CASSGVATNEKLFF	TGTGCCAGTTCAGGGGTGGCGACTAATGAAAAACTGTTTTTT
TRBJ1-6	-	TRBV5-6	-	CASSFPGTSGYSPLHF	TGTGCCAGCAGCTTCCCGGGGACCAGTGGGTATTCACCCCTCCACTTT
TRBJ1-1	-	TRBV7-2	-	CASSLVQGRNTEAFF	TGTGCCAGCAGCTTAGTTCAAGGGCGTAACACTGAAGCTTTCTTT
TRBJ2-1	-	TRBV19	TRBD2	CASSTPGLAGVNEQFF	TGTGCCAGTAGTACCCCGGGACTAGCGGGGGTAAATGAGCAGTTCTTC
TRBJ2-2	-	TRBV11-1	TRBD1	CASSRAGTGATGELFF	TGTGCCAGCAGCAGGGCCGGGACAGGCGCCACCGGGGAGCTGTTTTTT
TRBJ1-1	-	TRBV5-1	-	CASSFLPSVVEAFF	TGCGCCAGCAGCTTTTTGCCCTCAGTGGTTGAAGCTTTCTTT
TRBJ1-6	-	TRBV4-2	-	CASSQAHKEAYNSPLHF	TGTGCCAGCAGCCAAGCCCATAAAGAGGCCTATAATTCACCCCTCCACTTT
TRBJ2-7	-	TRBV7-2	TRBD1	CASSQDRGSEQYF	TGTGCCAGCAGCCAGGACAGGGGTAGCGAGCAGTACTTC
TRBJ2-3	-	TRBV5-4	-	CASSLSGDGDTQYF	TGTGCCAGCAGCCTATCTGGGGATGGAGATACGCAGTATTTT
TRBJ1-2	-	TRBV2	TRBD1	CASSGPPWQGDPETNYGYTF	TGTGCCAGCAGCGGACCCCCGTGGCAGGGGGATCCTGAGACTAACTATGGCTACACCTTC
TRBJ1-1	-	TRBV7-9	-	CASTQSNRRTIGAFF	TGTGCCAGCACCCAATCGAACAGGCGCACCATAGGAGCTTTCTTT
TRBJ2-1	-	TRBV7-2	TRBD2	CASRSGLAATYNEQFF	TGTGCCAGCAGATCAGGACTAGCGGCCACCTACAATGAGCAGTTCTTC
TRBJ2-1	-	TRBV5-1	-	CASSLSLAGNNEQFF	TGCGCCAGCAGCTTGTCGTTGGCGGGGAACAATGAGCAGTTCTTC
TRBJ2-1	-	TRBV5-6	TRBD2	CASSFGLAGYEQFF	TGTGCCAGCAGCTTTGGCCTAGCGGGGTATGAGCAGTTCTTC
TRBJ2-1	-	TRBV19	-	CASSRGSRENEQFF	TGTGCCAGTAGTAGGGGCAGCAGGGAGAATGAGCAGTTCTTC
TRBJ1-2	-	TRBV11-3	-	CASSRLRLAGYTF	TGTGCCAGCAGCCGCCTCAGGCTTGCAGGCTACACCTTC
TRBJ1-2	few	TRBV4-1	-	CASSQEPGLLWGGYTF	TGCGCCAGCAGCCAAGAACCGGGACTCCTATGGGGTGGCTACACCTTC
TRBJ2-1	-	TRBV14	TRBD2	CASSRMTSGVYNEQFF	TGTGCCAGCAGCCGCATGACTAGCGGGGTTTACAATGAGCAGTTCTTC
TRBJ1-1	-	TRBV27	-	CASSTLGSSEAFF	TGTGCCAGCAGTACTCTCGGTTCCTCTGAAGCTTTCTTT
TRBJ1-2	-	TRBV6-1	-	CASSEPTARYYGYTF	TGTGCCAGCAGTGAACCCACGGCCCGTTACTATGGCTACACCTTC
TRBJ1-5	-	TRBV4-1	-	CASSPGGTPGSNQPQHF	TGCGCCAGCAGCCCCGGGGGCACCCCCGGGAGCAATCAGCCCCAGCATTTT
TRBJ1-2	-	TRBV28	TRBD1	CASSFWDSYGYTF	TGTGCCAGCAGTTTCTGGGACAGCTATGGCTACACCTTC
TRBJ1-3	-	TRBV11-3	TRBD1	CASSRDSFSGNTIYF	TGTGCCAGCAGCCGGGACAGTTTCTCTGGAAACACCATATATTTT
TRBJ2-2	-	TRBV9	TRBD2	CASSVGRLAGGRTGELFF	TGTGCCAGCAGCGTAGGACGGCTAGCGGGAGGGAGGACCGGGGAGCTGTTTTTT
TRBJ1-2	-	TRBV6-5	-	CASSYPQETHGYTF	TGTGCCAGCAGTTACCCGCAGGAGACACATGGCTACACCTTC
TRBJ2-3	-	TRBV6-2/TRBV6-3	-	CASSYGAEGSTDTQYF	TGTGCCAGCAGTTATGGGGCAGAAGGGTCCACAGATACGCAGTATTTT
TRBJ1-2	-	TRBV28	-	CASSVQANYGYTF	TGTGCCAGCAGTGTACAAGCTAACTATGGCTACACCTTC
TRBJ1-2	-	TRBV7-9	TRBD1	CANRDRGSNYGYTF	TGTGCCAACCGGGACAGGGGGTCTAACTATGGCTACACCTTC
TRBJ2-1	-	TRBV5-1	TRBD1	CASSRGQGINEQFF	TGCGCCAGCAGCAGGGGACAGGGTATTAATGAGCAGTTCTTC
TRBJ2-2	-	TRBV11-2	-	CASSFAGRSTGELFF	TGTGCCAGCAGCTTTGCGGGGCGGAGCACCGGGGAGCTGTTTTTT
TRBJ2-3	-	TRBV9	TRBD2	CASSPRRGTSGVTQYF	TGTGCCAGCAGCCCCCGTAGGGGGACTAGCGGGGTCACGCAGTATTTT
TRBJ1-2	-	TRBV28	-	CASSLSRAGSNNYGYTF	TGTGCCAGCAGTTTATCCCGAGCCGGTAGTAACAACTATGGCTACACCTTC
TRBJ1-1	-	TRBV5-1	-	CASSFSAEGTEAFF	TGCGCCAGCAGCTTCAGCGCTGAGGGGACTGAAGCTTTCTTT
TRBJ1-6	-	TRBV4-1	-	CASSPGLFYNSPLHF	TGCGCCAGCAGCCCAGGGCTGTTCTATAATTCACCCCTCCACTTT